This entry concerns a single T cell receptor (beta chain). The data are from a study of blood T cell repertoires in COVID-19. Study at large: The samples span acute and convalescent COVID-19 from the United States, Italy and Spain. In each case, the material was cDNA or gDNA derived from T cells, B-cell-depleted T cells, or PBMCs.

The V and J ends lost 6 bases and 2 bases, in that order; junction bases with no gene match: 11. Germline assignment: CDR1 SGHAT and CDR2 FQNNGV. CDR3 length equals 16 residues. Data came from immunoSEQ multiplex PCR; TCRdb stores just in-frame clones and leaves some out. The table includes approximately 230,000 clones, 65% to 85% detected once. The chain joins TRBV11-2 to TRBJ2-3; 7 bases align to TRBD2. This sequence originates from a man aged 80 or over with acute or convalescent COVID-19. The sequenced material came from peripheral blood. This CDR3 is CASSKGGYGITDTQYF. The DNA of the CDR3 is TGTGCCAGCAGTAAGGGAGGGTACGGGATCACAGATACGCAGTATTTT.